These 12 T cell receptor beta chains were sequenced from one sample in a study of blood T cell repertoires in COVID-19. The data were produced by immunoSEQ multiplex PCR, yet TCRdb's version contains in-frame clones alone and is incomplete. The profile shows about 220,000 clones, roughly four fifths of them singletons. What was sequenced was PBMCs or T cells enriched from blood (not recorded which). The receptors shown here come from a woman aged 40-49 years with acute COVID-19.

This chain uses TRBV4-1 with TRBJ2-7; 10 bases line up with TRBD1. The V and J ends lost 5 bases and 4 bases, in that order; junction bases with no gene match: 2. The CDR3 spans 13 residues. The germline gives CDR1 MGHRA, CDR2 YSYEKL. The CDR3 loop is CASSTDRGYEQYF. CDR3 nucleotides: TGCGCCAGCAGCACGGACAGGGGGTACGAGCAGTACTTC.

The chain has TRBV18 and TRBJ1-4; D unclear. CDR1 is KGHSH, CDR2 LQKENI, per germline. The V end lost 2 bases, the J end lost 8 bases, and 15 bases lay between the germline ends. This CDR3 has 15 amino acids. CDR3 nucleotide sequence: TGTGCCAGCTCACCAACTGCCGGAACCGGGGAAAAACTGTTTTTT. Translating gives CASSPTAGTGEKLFF.

CDR3 residues: CASKPGTRGRNEQYF. CDR3 coding DNA: TGTGCCAGCAAGCCGGGGACTAGGGGCCGGAACGAGCAGTACTTC. The rearrangement links TRBV27 to TRBJ2-7; 8 bases are shared with TRBD2. Per germline, CDR1 MNHEY and CDR2 SMNVEV (reference sequence). With V trimmed by 7 bases and J by 5 bases, 13 bases remained unmatched. The length of the CDR3 is 15 residues.

V and J are TRBV5-4 and TRBJ2-1; D gene unclear. In germline, CDR1 is SGHNT, CDR2 YYREEE (reference sequence). The CDR3 length is 13 residues. V lost 0 bases and J 5 bases, leaving 6 bases between the germline ends. CDR3 residues: CASSLDYDNEQFF. The DNA of the CDR3 is TGTGCCAGCAGCTTGGACTACGACAATGAGCAGTTCTTC.

The rearrangement links TRBV9 to TRBJ1-2; 12 bases align to TRBD1. Germline V gene data show CDR1 as SGDLS and CDR2 as YYNGEE. The length of the CDR3 is 18 residues. J lost 4 bases, V lost 3 bases, and 13 bases had no gene match. CDR3 nucleotides: TGTGCCAGCAGCGGAGGCCCGGGACAGGGGGCGCTGGGCTATGGCTACACCTTC. It encodes CASSGGPGQGALGYGYTF.

The chain carries TRBV28 and TRBJ1-5; TRBD1 agrees at 9 bases. Germline V CDR1 and CDR2: MDHEN, SYDVKM. The J segment lost 6 bases and the V segment lost 6 bases, leaving 9 bases of the junction unmatched. The length of the CDR3 is 15 residues. The CDR3 DNA reads as TGTGCCAGCAGCTTGGGACAGGGTTTTCGTCAGCCCCAGCATTTT. Its protein product is CASSLGQGFRQPQHF.

The chain employs TRBV11-1 and TRBJ2-3; weak D call: TRBD1 (6 bases). The CDR3 contains 14 residues. V shed 6 bases and J shed 1 base, with 11 bases lying between them. Germline V gene data show CDR1 as SGHAT and CDR2 as FQDESV (reference sequence). The DNA of the CDR3 is TGTGCCAGCAGTCCTTACAGGGGCACAGATACGCAGTATTTT. The encoded protein is CASSPYRGTDTQYF.

This rearrangement joins TRBV9 to TRBJ1-1; D remains unclear. The CDR3 covers 16 residues. V dropped 0 bases and J dropped 0 bases, with 12 bases sitting between them. CDR1 and CDR2 (germline): SGDLS, YYNGEE. CDR3 DNA sequence: TGTGCCAGCAGCGTAGGACAAGAATACATGAACACTGAAGCTTTCTTT. Protein: CASSVGQEYMNTEAFF.

V gene TRBV19 combines with J gene TRBJ2-5, with 7 bases aligning to TRBD1. Germline V gene sequence: CDR1 LNHDA, CDR2 SQIVND (reference sequence). The CDR3 loop spans 14 amino acids. J gave up 5 bases and V 9 bases, and 12 bases lay outside the gene matches. CDR3 coding DNA: TGTGCCAGCGGAGACAGGGTTGGAAGGGAGACCCAGTACTTC. Translating it yields CASGDRVGRETQYF.

This clone has only a few counts. This chain joins TRBV19 and TRBJ1-6; 8 nucleotides align to TRBD1. With V trimmed by 6 bases and J by 7 bases, 8 bases remained unmatched. Germline V gene data show CDR1 as LNHDA and CDR2 as SQIVND (reference sequence). This CDR3 contains 15 residues. The CDR3 reads CASRQNRGENSPLHF. The DNA for the CDR3 is TGTGCCAGTAGGCAAAACAGGGGGGAAAATTCACCCCTCCACTTT.

This chain links TRBV24-1 with TRBJ1-2; TRBD1 aligns across 8 bases. Trimming at V came to 2 bases and at J to 8 bases, leaving 9 bases not matched to a gene. Germline CDR1 reads KGHDR; CDR2 reads SFDVKD. This CDR3 has 15 residues. CDR3 region: CATSDSPDRARGYTF. The CDR3 nucleotides are TGTGCCACCAGTGATTCCCCGGACAGGGCGAGAGGCTACACCTTC.

This chain joins TRBV12-3 or TRBV12-4 and TRBJ1-5; D unresolved. Trimming took off 3 bases at V and 7 bases at J, with 10 bases between the two ends. The CDR3 totals 13 residues. The CDR3 DNA reads TGTGCCAGCAGTTTTAGGTTGGAGCAGCCCCAGCATTTT. This codes for CASSFRLEQPQHF.